A selection of T cell receptor beta chains follows, all from one sample in a study of PD-1 and CTLA-4 blockade in melanoma. The data were produced by immunoSEQ multiplex PCR, yet TCRdb's version contains in-frame clones alone and is incomplete. The table has 15,000 to 20,000 clones, roughly two thirds seen once. This material consisted of CD8+ T cells from peripheral blood, taken before anti-PD-1 treatment. Every receptor here comes from a human donor with melanoma. Both conserved end residues are part of each CDR3. D genes are given only for firm matches. Size is stated for part of the rows, as once, few or many counts, or as a class when the clone is expanded.

TRBV6-5	-	-	TRBJ2-5	TGTGCCAGCAGTTACGGAGGGGGCCAAGAGACCCAGTACTTC	CASSYGGGQETQYF
TRBV11-2	TRBD1	few	TRBJ1-2	TGTGCCAGCAGCTCCGAGACAGGGGGCATCTATGGCTACACCTTC	CASSSETGGIYGYTF
TRBV6-6	-	-	TRBJ1-1	TGTGCCAGCAGTACCGGAATTGGCACTGAAGCTTTCTTT	CASSTGIGTEAFF
TRBV5-4	-	once	TRBJ1-2	TGTGCCAGCAGCTTGGAACGGAACTCTAACTATGGCTACACCTTC	CASSLERNSNYGYTF
TRBV6-5	-	-	TRBJ1-2	TGTGCCAGCAGTTACTCGAGCAGGGCGGAGAATGGCTACACCTTC	CASSYSSRAENGYTF
TRBV28	-	-	TRBJ1-3	TGTGCCAGCAGTCATTGGACAGACTCTGGAAACACCATATATTTT	CASSHWTDSGNTIYF
TRBV5-1	-	-	TRBJ2-7	TGCGCCAGCAGCTTTACTAGCTCCTACGAGCAGTACTTC	CASSFTSSYEQYF
TRBV24-1	TRBD1	-	TRBJ2-1	TGTGCCACCAACGACAGGGATTCATCTTTCGATGAGCAGTTCTTC	CATNDRDSSFDEQFF
TRBV6-5	TRBD1	-	TRBJ1-5	TGTGCCAGCACCCCGGGACAGGGTCTTCAGCCCCAGCATTTT	CASTPGQGLQPQHF
TRBV29-1	TRBD1	few	TRBJ2-7	TGCAGCGCCCAGGACAGGGACCACTACGAGCAGTACTTC	CSAQDRDHYEQYF
TRBV5-6	-	few	TRBJ2-3	TGTGCCAGCAGCTTGTCAGGGTGGGGTACAGATACGCAGTATTTT	CASSLSGWGTDTQYF
TRBV29-1	TRBD2	-	TRBJ2-1	TGCAGCGCCGGGACTAGCAGATACAATGAGCAGTTCTTC	CSAGTSRYNEQFF
TRBV18	TRBD1	-	TRBJ1-1	TGTGCCAGCTCACCAGACTTGGACAGGGGGTTGACTGAAGCTTTCTTT	CASSPDLDRGLTEAFF
TRBV7-6	TRBD1	-	TRBJ2-7	TGTGCCAGCAGCTTAGCAGGACAGGGGGCTCAGGAGCAGTACTTC	CASSLAGQGAQEQYF
TRBV27	-	-	TRBJ1-1	TGTGCCAGCAGTCCTCTCAGAGTTTTGGACACTGAAGCTTTCTTT	CASSPLRVLDTEAFF
TRBV6-2/TRBV6-3	TRBD2	-	TRBJ2-7	TGTGCCAGCAGTTACGACAGTGGGACTAGCGGGGCTTCTTTTGAGCAGTACTTC	CASSYDSGTSGASFEQYF
TRBV5-8	TRBD1	-	TRBJ1-1	TGTGCCAGCAGCGGGACAGGGGGGATGAACACTGAAGCTTTCTTT	CASSGTGGMNTEAFF
TRBV13	-	once	TRBJ2-2	TGTGCCAGCAGCCCCGGCCTCGTGGGGACCGGGGAGCTGTTTTTT	CASSPGLVGTGELFF
TRBV11-2	-	once	TRBJ1-4	TGTGCCAGCAGCTTATACAGTAATGAAAAACTGTTTTTT	CASSLYSNEKLFF
TRBV27	TRBD1	-	TRBJ2-1	TGTGCCAGCAGTTTAATGGGACAGGGGAGCGGTGAGCAGTTCTTC	CASSLMGQGSGEQFF
TRBV7-9	TRBD1	-	TRBJ1-6	TGTGCCACCTCGACAGGGAATAATTCACCCCTCCACTTT	CATSTGNNSPLHF
TRBV5-1	-	-	TRBJ1-2	TGCGCCAGCAGCTCCTGGACTGATGGCTACACCTTC	CASSSWTDGYTF
TRBV5-6	-	-	TRBJ1-4	TGTGCCAGCAGCTTGGGCAGAGGGTACGAAAAACTGTTTTTT	CASSLGRGYEKLFF
TRBV4-1	-	-	TRBJ2-7	TGCGCCAGCAGCCTAGGGGAGACTACCTCCTACGAGCAGTACTTC	CASSLGETTSYEQYF
TRBV20-1	-	-	TRBJ2-1	TGCAGTGCTCAGACCAATGAGCAGTTCTTC	CSAQTNEQFF
TRBV18	-	-	TRBJ2-1	TGTGCCAGCTCACCGATGACTGAGTACAATGAGCAGTTCTTC	CASSPMTEYNEQFF
TRBV7-9	TRBD2	few	TRBJ2-2	TGTGCCAGCAGCTCGCCGGCGGCTAGCGGGAAACCTATCACCGGGGAGCTGTTTTTT	CASSSPAASGKPITGELFF
TRBV10-3	-	-	TRBJ1-5	TGTGCCATCAGTGAGTCCGGGGACAATCAGCCCCAGCATTTT	CAISESGDNQPQHF
TRBV28	-	few	TRBJ1-5	TGTGCCAGCAGTTTAAGCTCAGGGGTTCAGCCCCAGCATTTT	CASSLSSGVQPQHF
TRBV19	-	once	TRBJ1-3	TGTGCCAGTAGTTGGAGCTCTGGAAACACCATATATTTT	CASSWSSGNTIYF
TRBV19	-	-	TRBJ1-1	TGTGCCAGTAGTATAAGTTGGGGGCCGAATACTGAAGCTTTCTTT	CASSISWGPNTEAFF
TRBV2	TRBD1	-	TRBJ1-2	TGTGCCAGCAGCAGGGGACAGGCCGATGGCTACACCTTC	CASSRGQADGYTF
TRBV4-1	-	-	TRBJ2-2	TGCGCCAGCAATTTGGAGTCTCAACAAACCACCGGGGAGCTGTTTTTT	CASNLESQQTTGELFF
TRBV7-8	-	few	TRBJ2-1	TGTGCCAGCAGCCCCTTTTTAGAGCAGTTCTTC	CASSPFLEQFF
TRBV29-1	TRBD2	-	TRBJ2-7	TGCAGCGTTGAAGCCCGGGGGGGGCGCGAGCAGTACTTC	CSVEARGGREQYF
TRBV10-3	-	once	TRBJ2-7	TGTGCCATCAAAGGGACGGACACCTACGAGCAGTACTTC	CAIKGTDTYEQYF
TRBV12-3/TRBV12-4	-	-	TRBJ2-5	TGTGCCAGCAGTTTAGAGGACTTGCCGGAACAGTACTTC	CASSLEDLPEQYF
TRBV29-1	TRBD1	few	TRBJ2-2	TGCAGCGTAAGGGACAGGGCGAGAGACGGGGAGCTGTTTTTT	CSVRDRARDGELFF
TRBV27	-	-	TRBJ2-1	TGTGCCAGCAGTTTATGGAATCGGGTTGAGCAGTTCTTC	CASSLWNRVEQFF
TRBV24-1	-	-	TRBJ1-5	TGTGCCACCAGTGCGGCGTTTCAGCCCCAGCATTTT	CATSAAFQPQHF
TRBV7-9	-	once	TRBJ2-7	TGTGCCAGCACCATGACAGCGAGCTCCTACGAGCAGTACTTC	CASTMTASSYEQYF
TRBV30	-	few	TRBJ1-6	TGTGCCTGGAGTCTCCGACAGGATAATTCACCCCTCCACTTT	CAWSLRQDNSPLHF
TRBV10-3	TRBD1	-	TRBJ1-2	TGTGCCATCAGTGGCCCGGAGGTAGACAGGGGCTATGGCTACACCTTC	CAISGPEVDRGYGYTF
TRBV5-5	TRBD2	-	TRBJ2-1	TGTGCCAGCAGCTTAAATAGCGGGAGGGCCTTGGTGAATGAGCAGTTCTTC	CASSLNSGRALVNEQFF
TRBV7-6	-	-	TRBJ1-3	TGTGCCAGCACCCCAGGACCGACCTCTGGAAACACCATATATTTT	CASTPGPTSGNTIYF
TRBV7-8	-	once	TRBJ2-7	TGTGCCAGCAGCCCTAAGGGGGTGGGCCTCAGGTACGAGCAGTACTTC	CASSPKGVGLRYEQYF
TRBV7-6	-	few	TRBJ1-2	TGTGCCAGCAGCTTGATGGGCGGGGATGACTATGGCTACACCTTC	CASSLMGGDDYGYTF
TRBV12-5	-	-	TRBJ2-2	TGTGCTAGTGGTTTGGTACTCCGGAACACCGGGGAGCTGTTTTTT	CASGLVLRNTGELFF